Here is one TCR beta chain with its context. Its antigen remains undetermined. There are no base qualities to consult, and no much larger clone falls within one base. Collaborating institutions collected whole blood in K2EDTA tubes following their own protocols. For TCRbeta analysis, collaborators shipped samples as frozen whole blood, isolated PBMCs, or DNA extracted from either of those sample types. Including the terminal cysteine and phenylalanine, the CDR3 comprises 16 residues. Only the CDR3 portion is preserved as DNA: 48 bases, with reading frame beginning at the first base. Between the V and J ends, shortened by 4 bases and 3 bases respectively, the junction contains 19 bases. Reading the germline V gene gives CDR1 SGHDT and CDR2 YYEEEE. This sample was taken from a study of blood T cell repertoires in COVID-19 (dated by TCRdb to about 2020). Study-level background: Samples covering the acute and convalescent phases of COVID-19 were provided by collaborators in the United States, Italy and Spain. The prospective study material was composed of cDNA or gDNA derived from T cells, B-cell-depleted T cells, or PBMCs. Subjects who had been exposed to COVID-19, were actively infected with it, or had recovered from it provided the deeply sampled blood TCRbeta repertoires that made up the dataset. The repertoires were released in a freely available public database intended as a resource for research on the immune response to SARS-CoV-2. Samples were obtained from the ongoing ImmuneRACE study (first 160 participants) and from about 1,300 subjects provided by 6 global collaborators. Nearly every sample came with metadata listing a de-identified subject ID, COVID-19 status, age in years and sex. HLA class I and class II types, where available, came from metadata supplied by the sample provider rather than from assay-based typing.

The investigation overall reported the following: The quantity of clinical and demographic metadata differed by source and by participant and was supplied without curation.

TCRbeta CDR3 regions were amplified from genomic DNA by means of the immunoSEQ Assay, a bias-controlled multiplex PCR. On the authors' methods: The number of nucleated cells in each sample was estimated from the amplification of reference gene primers within the assay. To quantify the absolute abundance of each unique TCRbeta CDR3 rearrangement, sequence reads were collapsed and filtered. Productive Simpson clonality was computed per sample as the square root of Simpson's diversity index over productive rearrangements. The table was pulled from immuneACCESS by TCRdb, which kept in-frame rearrangements only. Such tables lose some clones; where checked, under half of the loss comes from unresolved V genes, and the rest has no known cause. The DNA gave D and trimming, while V, J and clone size come from that table. Here the sample has over 100,000 clones; 75% to 85% occur a single time. The top ten clonotypes cover around 9.3% of the sample.

Sequencing was carried out using peripheral blood. This TCR was recovered from a human donor in a cohort sampled during active COVID-19. The chain is assembled from TRBV5-6 and TRBJ1-2, with TRBD1 tentatively as D gene (6 bases match). DNA sequence: TGTGCCAGCAGCCCCCGAACGGGGGGCTCTCACTATGGCTACACCTTC. Its translation is CASSPRTGGSHYGYTF.